The rows below give T cell receptor beta chains drawn from one sample of a study of blood T cell repertoires in COVID-19. Method: immunoSEQ multiplex PCR; TCRdb's copy keeps in-frame clones and lacks some. The sample gives 150,000 or so clones, roughly 80% of which show up once; roughly 9.6% is in the top ten. Sequenced input: PBMCs or T cells enriched from blood (not recorded which). The source of these receptors is a man aged 50-59 years who had recovered from COVID-19. The CDR3 runs from the conserved cysteine through the conserved F or W. A D gene is named only where the DNA matches it firmly. Clone size, where shown, is once, few, many, or a class for clones that have expanded.

clone size	J gene	D gene	V gene	CDR3 protein	CDR3 DNA
.	TRBJ1-1	.	TRBV7-3	CASSLTAGTEAFF	TGTGCCAGCAGCTTAACTGCGGGGACTGAAGCTTTCTTT
.	TRBJ2-3	.	TRBV5-1	CASRVSGVHTDTQYF	TGCGCCAGCAGAGTATCAGGGGTCCACACAGATACGCAGTATTTT
.	TRBJ1-1	TRBD1	TRBV28	CASSLGQGGEAFF	TGTGCCAGCAGTTTGGGACAGGGTGGTGAAGCTTTCTTT
.	TRBJ2-7	.	TRBV29-1	CSVDGTHPYEQYF	TGCAGCGTTGACGGGACACATCCTTACGAGCAGTACTTC
.	TRBJ2-7	TRBD2	TRBV7-6	CASSPRGSGAYEQYF	TGTGCCAGCAGCCCTCGAGGTAGCGGGGCATACGAGCAGTACTTC
once	TRBJ2-1	TRBD2	TRBV20-1	CSRSGSNEQFF	TGCTCGCGTAGCGGGAGTAATGAGCAGTTCTTC
.	TRBJ2-1	TRBD2	TRBV4-1	CASSQELAGRDEQFF	TGCGCCAGCAGCCAAGAACTAGCGGGGAGGGATGAGCAGTTCTTC
.	TRBJ1-5	.	TRBV19	CASSIDYNQPQHF	TGTGCCAGTAGTATAGACTACAATCAGCCCCAGCATTTT
.	TRBJ2-7	TRBD1	TRBV14	CASSQVARTGYGREQYF	TGTGCCAGCAGCCAAGTTGCCCGGACAGGATACGGGCGCGAGCAGTACTTC
.	TRBJ2-2	TRBD2	TRBV5-1	CASSSPLSGSHGELFF	TGCGCCAGCAGCTCACCCCTCAGCGGGAGTCACGGGGAGCTGTTTTTT
.	TRBJ2-5	.	TRBV5-1	CASSLDTETQYF	TGCGCCAGCAGCTTGGATACTGAGACCCAGTACTTC
.	TRBJ2-4	TRBD1	TRBV28	CASSLLTGGSYIQYF	TGTGCCAGCAGTTTATTGACAGGGGGAAGTTACATTCAGTACTTC
.	TRBJ1-3	.	TRBV7-2	CASSFSFGGASGNTIYF	TGTGCCAGCAGCTTCTCATTCGGGGGAGCCTCTGGAAACACCATATATTTT
.	TRBJ2-3	TRBD2	TRBV4-2	CASSPTGEGSDTQYF	TGTGCCAGCAGCCCCACCGGGGAGGGCTCAGATACGCAGTATTTT
.	TRBJ2-3	.	TRBV11-2	CASSFSSISVTGTDTQYF	TGTGCCAGCAGCTTCTCTTCGATTTCGGTCACGGGCACAGATACGCAGTATTTT
.	TRBJ1-6	.	TRBV30	CAWSVSGKKEPLHF	TGTGCCTGGAGTGTGTCAGGAAAAAAAGAACCCCTCCACTTT
.	TRBJ1-2	TRBD1	TRBV30	CALSRDRPYGYTF	TGTGCCTTGTCTCGGGACAGGCCTTATGGCTACACCTTC
.	TRBJ1-5	TRBD1	TRBV5-5	CASSLGQGGVISNQPQHF	TGTGCCAGCAGCCTCGGACAGGGGGGAGTTATTAGCAATCAGCCCCAGCATTTT
.	TRBJ1-1	.	TRBV20-1	CSAIQNTEAFF	TGCAGTGCTATCCAGAACACTGAAGCTTTCTTT
.	TRBJ2-2	TRBD1	TRBV11-3	CASSWGQGTNTGELFF	TGTGCCAGCAGCTGGGGACAGGGTACGAACACCGGGGAGCTGTTTTTT
few	TRBJ2-7	.	TRBV27	CASSLFQGPYEQYF	TGTGCCAGCAGTTTATTCCAGGGGCCCTACGAGCAGTACTTC
.	TRBJ2-5	TRBD1	TRBV5-1	CASRLGQALETQYF	TGCGCCAGCAGGTTGGGACAGGCCTTAGAGACCCAGTACTTC
.	TRBJ2-1	.	TRBV5-8	CASSLLQGDEQFF	TGTGCCAGCAGCTTGTTACAGGGCGATGAGCAGTTCTTC
.	TRBJ2-1	.	TRBV5-1	CASSIDSNEQFF	TGCGCCAGCAGCATAGACAGCAATGAGCAGTTCTTC
.	TRBJ1-4	TRBD1	TRBV24-1	CATRFLGQGLSEKLFF	TGTGCCACCAGGTTCTTGGGACAGGGGTTGAGTGAAAAACTGTTTTTT
.	TRBJ1-5	TRBD1	TRBV24-1	CATGTGVDQPQHF	TGTGCCACCGGGACAGGGGTGGATCAGCCCCAGCATTTT
many	TRBJ1-1	TRBD1	TRBV7-8	CASSLVTGLITEAFF	TGTGCCAGCAGCTTAGTGACAGGGCTGATTACTGAAGCTTTCTTT
.	TRBJ2-7	TRBD1	TRBV19	CASSPQDRGTYEQYF	TGTGCCAGTAGTCCGCAGGACAGGGGTACCTACGAGCAGTACTTC
.	TRBJ1-2	TRBD1	TRBV12-5	CASGQGARGYTF	TGTGCTAGTGGACAGGGGGCCCGCGGCTACACCTTC
.	TRBJ1-5	TRBD1	TRBV28	CAIGDRAQPQHF	TGTGCCATCGGCGACAGGGCTCAGCCCCAGCATTTT
.	TRBJ2-3	TRBD2	TRBV28	CASSTRLAGDVDTQYF	TGTGCCAGCAGTACCAGACTAGCGGGAGACGTGGATACGCAGTATTTT
.	TRBJ2-7	TRBD1	TRBV6-5	CASSYSRTGGSYEQYF	TGTGCCAGCAGTTACTCCCGGACAGGTGGCTCCTACGAGCAGTACTTC
.	TRBJ1-1	.	TRBV5-1	CASSLVDSLNTEAFF	TGCGCCAGCAGCCTGGTGGACAGCTTGAACACTGAAGCTTTCTTT
.	TRBJ1-5	TRBD1	TRBV7-9	CASSWGTGTGRNQPQHF	TGTGCCAGCAGCTGGGGCACCGGGACAGGGCGAAATCAGCCCCAGCATTTT
.	TRBJ1-2	.	TRBV7-2	CASSFYQQVGYTF	TGTGCCAGCAGCTTTTACCAGCAGGTCGGCTACACCTTC
.	TRBJ2-5	.	TRBV12-3/TRBV12-4	CASKLGGPGTQYF	TGTGCCAGCAAGTTGGGGGGGCCGGGGACCCAGTACTTC
few	TRBJ2-7	.	TRBV28	CASSIGGTGPSSYEQYF	TGTGCCAGCAGTATCGGGGGAACGGGCCCTAGCTCCTACGAGCAGTACTTC
.	TRBJ2-7	TRBD2	TRBV28	CASRGGLAGGPLREQYF	TGTGCCAGCAGGGGGGGACTAGCGGGAGGGCCTCTCCGCGAGCAGTACTTC
.	TRBJ2-7	TRBD2	TRBV5-1	CASSLAGGDLNYEQYF	TGCGCCAGCAGCTTGGCCGGGGGGGATTTAAACTACGAGCAGTACTTC
.	TRBJ1-2	TRBD1	TRBV2	CASSPGQAPGGYTF	TGTGCCAGCAGCCCGGGACAGGCTCCGGGGGGCTACACCTTC